This T cell receptor beta chain stems from a study of cytomegalovirus exposure and HLA in healthy donors. The PCR was carried out with 60 Vbeta primers and 13 Jbeta primers. Repertoires were generated with immunoSEQ multiplex PCR, while TCRdb's copy carries only in-frame clones and drops some. The sample includes 150,000 to 190,000 clones, approximately 79% of them seen just once. Study findings and constraints: Available immune exposure information was restricted to CMV serostatus only. A later analysis revealed that TCR association rates differed between HLA loci, peaking at DRB1 and bottoming out at HLA-C.

In germline, CDR1 is MNHNS, CDR2 SASEGT. The CDR3 is made up of 15 amino acids. The V gene lost 7 bases and the J gene lost 6 bases, with 21 bases spanning the gap. Turning to this clone: The antigen is unknown.

The chain recombines TRBV6-1 with TRBJ1-2, with unresolved D. Sequences were obtained from PBMCs. The clonotype comes from a woman in her fifties or sixties in good health and CMV-seropositive. In nucleotides, the CDR3 is TGTGCCAGCAAGATCTTATCAAAATCTACTAATGGCTACACCTTC. It specifies CASKILSKSTNGYTF.